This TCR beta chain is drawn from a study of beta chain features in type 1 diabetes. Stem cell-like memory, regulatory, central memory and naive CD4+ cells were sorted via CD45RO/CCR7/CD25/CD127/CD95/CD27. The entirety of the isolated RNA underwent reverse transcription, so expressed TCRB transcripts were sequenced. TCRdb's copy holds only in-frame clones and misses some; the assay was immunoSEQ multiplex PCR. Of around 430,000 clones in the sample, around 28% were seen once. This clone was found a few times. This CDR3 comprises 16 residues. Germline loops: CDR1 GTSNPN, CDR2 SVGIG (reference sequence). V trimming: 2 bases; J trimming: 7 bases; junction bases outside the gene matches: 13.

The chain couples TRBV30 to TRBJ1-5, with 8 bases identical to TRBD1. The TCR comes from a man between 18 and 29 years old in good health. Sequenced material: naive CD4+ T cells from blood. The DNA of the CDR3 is TGTGCCTGGAGTATAGCGACAGGGGCTGGGGGACAGCCCCAGCATTTT. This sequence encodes CAWSIATGAGGQPQHF.